Shown below are 28 T cell receptor beta chains from a single sample sequenced in a study of early T cells in non-severe SARS-CoV-2 infection. TCRdb independently ran MiXCR on the 5' RACE reads; one entry per CDR3 protein. Counted here are 70,000 to 85,000 distinct CDR3 sequences, 9.5% to 13% occurring once; the ten biggest clones make up about 2.6%. Sequencing was performed on whole blood. These receptors originate from an adult who was a healthcare worker with PCR-confirmed SARS-CoV-2 infection or an uninfected control (not recorded which).

This clonotype was recorded many times. The chain combines TRBV25-1 with TRBJ2-7; 16 bases map to TRBD2. The trim removed 10 bases at V and 2 bases at J, leaving 14 bases unmatched. The germline V gene encodes CDR1 MGHDK and CDR2 SYGVNS. The CDR3 consists of 18 residues. CDR3 amino acids: CAILPAGTSGGEPYEQYF. For the CDR3, the DNA is TGTGCCATCCTCCCAGCCGGGACTAGCGGGGGGGAGCCCTACGAGCAGTACTTC.

This clonotype was recorded at least ten times. This sequence joins TRBV6-5 and TRBJ1-2; TRBD1 agrees at 12 bases. V lost 5 bases and J lost 6; bases outside the gene matches: 7. The germline gives CDR1 MNHEY, CDR2 SVGAGI. This CDR3 contains 15 residues. The CDR3 protein is CASSTGDRGRDGYTF. Here the CDR3 DNA reads TGTGCCAGCAGTACGGGGGACAGGGGGCGTGATGGCTACACCTTC.

The CDR3 sequence: CAWSLNNQPQHF. CDR3 nucleotide sequence: TGTGCCTGGAGTCTCAATAATCAGCCCCAGCATTTT. This sequence joins TRBV30 and TRBJ1-5, with D unresolved. Germline CDR1 and CDR2: GTSNPN and SVGIG (reference sequence). V lost 2 bases to trimming and J lost 4 bases, with 6 bases between them. CDR3 length: 12 residues.

This clonotype was seen many times. This rearrangement joins TRBV29-1 to TRBJ1-5, with D unresolved. This CDR3 spans 9 amino acids. The ends were cut back, 5 bases at V and 6 bases at J, with 2 bases in the middle. Germline V CDR1 and CDR2: SQVTM, ANQGSEA. DNA for the CDR3: TGCAGCGTTCCTCAGCCCCAGCATTTT. It is translated as CSVPQPQHF.

The sample holds a few counts of this clonotype. The chain employs TRBV5-5 and TRBJ1-2; D uncertain. From germline, CDR1 is SGHKS and CDR2 YYEKEE (reference sequence). This CDR3 comprises 15 residues. V was clipped by 3 bases and J by 4 bases, with 16 bases between them. This CDR3 reads CASSWAGESVYGYTF. CDR3 nucleotide sequence: TGTGCCAGCAGCTGGGCCGGGGAGAGCGTCTATGGCTACACCTTC.

This clonotype occurred once. Since a much larger clone is just one base distant, this may be a read error. The rearrangement joins TRBV18 to TRBJ2-5; D not certain. This CDR3 spans 15 amino acids. V was shortened by 7 bases and J by 0 bases, with 15 bases between the two germline ends. The germline gives CDR1 KGHSH, CDR2 LQKENI. The CDR3 loop is CASCRRATYQETQYF. The CDR3 nucleotides read TGTGCCAGCTGCCGAAGGGCTACGTACCAAGAGACCCAGTACTTC.

The chain employs TRBV19 and TRBJ2-3; D perhaps matches TRBD2 (5 bases). This CDR3 is 15 amino acids long. CDR1 and CDR2 (germline): LNHDA, SQIVND (reference sequence). The V end lost 10 bases, the J end lost 2 bases, and 19 bases lay between the germline ends. The CDR3 loop reads CATTPSGSITDTQYF. The CDR3 DNA reads as TGTGCCACCACCCCCAGCGGAAGCATCACAGATACGCAGTATTTT.

V gene TRBV18 combines with J gene TRBJ2-7; TRBD1 agrees at 9 bases. Looked up from germline, CDR1 is KGHSH and CDR2 is LQKENI. V lost 6 bases, J lost 0 bases, and 3 bases stayed unmatched. CDR3 length: 14 amino acids. The CDR3 protein is CASSPGQGSYEQYF. CDR3 bases: TGTGCCAGCTCTCCGGGACAGGGCTCCTACGAGCAGTACTTC. Supplemented by reference TRBV18 and TRBJ2-7, the full variable domain reads NAGVMQNPRHLVRRRGQEARLRCSPMKGHSHVYWYRQLPEEGLKFMVYLQKENIIDESGMPKERFSAEFPKEGPSILRIQQVVRGDSAAYFCASSPGQGSYEQYFGPGTRLTVT.

This clonotype was seen more than once but under ten times. V usage is TRBV28 and J usage is TRBJ2-4; TRBD2 is a possible D gene (7 bases). The CDR3 totals 14 residues. Germline V lookup: CDR1 MDHEN, CDR2 SYDVKM. V lost 6 bases and J 3 bases, leaving 12 bases between the germline ends. CDR3 nucleotide sequence: TGTGCCAGCAGGGGGGGGCCGGGCAAAAACATTCAGTACTTC. Protein sequence: CASRGGPGKNIQYF.

This clonotype came up a few times. The CDR3 coding sequence is TGTGCCAGCAGTACCCTCGGGAGGGGAGGGTACAATGAGCAGTTCTTC. Its protein product is CASSTLGRGGYNEQFF. The chain is built from TRBV6-5 and TRBJ2-1; 8 bases agree with TRBD2. The CDR3 loop spans 16 amino acids. V lost 5 bases and J lost 4; bases outside the gene matches: 10. CDR1 and CDR2 from the germline V gene are MNHEY and SVGAGI.

V and J are TRBV11-2 and TRBJ1-1, with D tentatively TRBD1 (6 bases). Germline V CDR1 and CDR2: SGHAT, FQNNGV. The length of the CDR3 is 12 residues. The ends were cut back, 3 bases at V and 7 bases at J, with 9 bases in the middle. This CDR3 reads CASSFAGVEAFF. CDR3 nucleotide sequence: TGTGCCAGCAGCTTCGCAGGGGTTGAAGCTTTCTTT.

The rearrangement joins TRBV7-8 to TRBJ1-2; no definite D call. Germline CDR1 is SGHVS and CDR2 is FQNEAQ. CDR3 length: 13 residues. Between the trimmed V and J ends, which lost 5 bases and 4 bases, there was a span of 11 bases. The chain's CDR3 is CASSLTLLYGYTF. For the CDR3, the DNA is TGTGCCAGCAGCCTAACACTCCTCTATGGCTACACCTTC. The full variable domain, its missing parts supplied by reference TRBV7-8 and TRBJ1-2, is GAGVSQSPRYKVAKRGQDVALRCDPISGHVSLFWYQQALGQGPEFLTYFQNEAQLDKSGLPSDRFFAERPEGSVSTLKIQRTQQEDSAVYLCASSLTLLYGYTFGSGTRLTVV.

This clonotype came up many times. The chain combines TRBV12-3 or TRBV12-4 with TRBJ2-2; 9 bases agree with TRBD2. This CDR3 is built from 16 residues. V shed 7 bases, J shed 7 bases, and the junction held 13 bases outside the gene matches. The DNA for the CDR3 is TGTGCCAGCACCACCCGAGGCGGGGGGGCAGGCGGGGAGCTGTTTTTT. Its translation: CASTTRGGGAGGELFF.

In this sample, this clonotype turned up a few times. The chain has TRBV11-1 and TRBJ2-1; a weak D match, TRBD2 (5 bases). Germline V gene lookup returns CDR1 SGHAT and CDR2 FQDESV (reference sequence). The CDR3 contains 16 residues. The germline V and J ends were trimmed by 5 bases and 7 bases, with 21 bases remaining between them. Here the CDR3 reads CASSRELVITGNEQFF. CDR3 nucleotides: TGTGCCAGCAGCCGAGAACTAGTAATAACGGGGAATGAGCAGTTCTTC.

There are a few counts of this clonotype. The rearrangement links TRBV7-9 to TRBJ2-7, with D possibly TRBD2 on 5 matching bases. Trimming removed 4 bases at V and 6 bases at J, with 13 bases between. The CDR3 runs to 13 residues. CDR1 and CDR2 (germline): SEHNR, FQNEAQ (reference sequence). CDR3 sequence reads: CASSSGRGAEQYF. For the CDR3, the DNA is TGTGCCAGCAGCTCCGGCCGGGGAGCCGAGCAGTACTTC.

On this clonotype: The germline gene is not matched at one end of the junction; a read error may be the cause. This chain links TRBV2 with TRBJ2-7, with unresolved D. The germline V gene has CDR1 SNHLY and CDR2 FYNNEI. The CDR3 runs 13 residues. The CDR3 loop reads CASSEIRSSEQYF. The CDR3 nucleotides are TGCGCCAGCAGTGAAATTCGGTCTAGCGAGCAGTACTTC.

The genes are TRBV12-3 or TRBV12-4 and TRBJ1-2; 7 bases fit TRBD1. Losses at the gene ends were 4 bases for V and 5 bases for J; bases not matched to a gene: 4. The CDR3 is 13 residues long. Here the CDR3 DNA reads TGTGCCAGCAGTTCCACAGGGGTTTATGGCTACACCTTC. Its translation: CASSSTGVYGYTF.

J is TRBJ2-4 and V is TRBV15, with 9 bases that match TRBD2. CDR3 length: 14 amino acids. Germline assignment: CDR1 LNHNV and CDR2 YYDKDF (reference sequence). V lost 5 bases, J lost 6 bases, and 5 bases stayed unmatched. Here the CDR3 reads CATSGTSRSNIQYF. Here the CDR3 DNA reads TGTGCCACCAGCGGGACTAGCCGATCAAACATTCAGTACTTC.

This clonotype has at least ten counts. V is TRBV12-3 or TRBV12-4 and J is TRBJ2-7; a possible D gene is TRBD1 (6 bases). The CDR3 is 16 amino acids. The V and J ends lost 1 base and 5 bases respectively, with 18 bases between them. The CDR3 coding sequence is TGTGCCAGCAGTTTAGGCGTAATTACAGGGATACACGAGCAGTACTTC. This codes for CASSLGVITGIHEQYF.

This clonotype occurred a few times. The chain is built from TRBV10-3 and TRBJ2-7; 8 nucleotides line up with TRBD2. The CDR3 loop spans 13 amino acids. The V and J ends lost 8 bases and 3 bases, in that order; junction bases with no gene match: 6. Germline V gene data show CDR1 as ENHRY and CDR2 as SYGVKD. In DNA form, the CDR3 reads TGTGCCATCTCCGCGGGGGGCCGCTACGAGCAGTACTTC. As protein: CAISAGGRYEQYF.

This clonotype turned up a few times. The chain has TRBV14 and TRBJ2-1; 7 bases align to TRBD1. This CDR3 spans 15 amino acids. The germline gives CDR1 SGHDN, CDR2 FVKESK. The ends lost 4 bases at V and 4 bases at J; junction bases unmatched: 7. As DNA, the CDR3 is TGTGCCAGCAGCCCACGGACAGGCCTATACAATGAGCAGTTCTTC. Translated, it gives CASSPRTGLYNEQFF.

This clonotype occurred a few times. The rearrangement joins TRBV28 to TRBJ2-7; D gene unclear. The germline V gene has CDR1 MDHEN and CDR2 SYDVKM. Trimming left V 4 bases short and J 0 bases short, with 13 bases between. CDR3 length equals 15 residues. The CDR3 region has the DNA TGTGCCAGCAGTTCTTCCCCGTCCGGCTCCTACGAGCAGTACTTC. Its translation is CASSSSPSGSYEQYF.

This clonotype was observed at least ten times. This chain uses TRBV10-3 with TRBJ2-1; 10 nucleotides match TRBD2. V lost 2 bases to trimming and J lost 7 bases; unmatched junction nucleotides: 2. From germline, CDR1 is ENHRY and CDR2 SYGVKD. This CDR3 spans 14 amino acids. This chain's CDR3 is CAISEPGLANEQFF. The CDR3 DNA follows: TGTGCCATCAGTGAGCCGGGACTAGCGAATGAGCAGTTCTTC.

The V and J genes are TRBV12-3 or TRBV12-4 and TRBJ2-3; D is unresolved. This CDR3 contains 13 residues. The germline V and J ends were trimmed by 5 bases and 4 bases, with 10 bases remaining between them. The CDR3 DNA follows: TGTGCCAGCAGTCCCACCCTGGCAGATACGCAGTATTTT. Translated, it gives CASSPTLADTQYF.

The rearrangement links TRBV29-1 to TRBJ2-5, with 7 bases matching TRBD2. Losses at the gene ends were 4 bases for V and 3 bases for J; bases not matched to a gene: 2. Germline V gene lookup returns CDR1 SQVTM and CDR2 ANQGSEA. The CDR3 contains 12 residues. CDR3 region: CSVVSGEETQYF. The CDR3 nucleotides read TGCAGCGTTGTGAGCGGGGAAGAGACCCAGTACTTC.

This clonotype was picked up a small number of times. This sequence joins TRBV6-6 and TRBJ2-7, with TRBD2 matching over 9 bases. Germline V gene data show CDR1 as MNHNY and CDR2 as SVGAGI (reference sequence). V was clipped by 2 bases and J by 3 bases; unmatched bases: 5. The CDR3 covers 15 residues. This CDR3 is CASSYGREGGYEQYF. The CDR3 nucleotides are TGTGCCAGCAGTTACGGGCGGGAGGGCGGCTACGAGCAGTACTTC.

The sample holds many counts of this clonotype. The chain couples TRBV20-1 to TRBJ2-1, with 8 bases fitting TRBD1. CDR3 length equals 14 residues. Per germline, CDR1 DFQATT and CDR2 SNEGSKA (reference sequence). V lost 3 bases and J lost 5; bases outside the gene matches: 6. The CDR3: CSARGQGAHNEQFF. CDR3 bases: TGCAGTGCTAGGGGGCAGGGGGCGCACAATGAGCAGTTCTTC.

This clonotype was counted many times. This chain connects TRBV28 to TRBJ1-5; weak D call: TRBD1 (5 bases). Germline assignment: CDR1 MDHEN and CDR2 SYDVKM. CDR3 length: 14 residues. V was trimmed by 5 bases and J by 5 bases, leaving 13 bases between them. CDR3 loop: CASSLPGSYQPQHF. CDR3 in DNA: TGTGCCAGCAGTCTTCCAGGGTCTTATCAGCCCCAGCATTTT.